Given below is one T cell receptor (beta chain) in context. CDR3 size: 14 residues. Per germline, CDR1 GTSNPN and CDR2 SVGIG (reference sequence). With 2 bases clipped from V and 6 bases from J, the junction kept 6 bases outside the gene matches. This entry comes from a study of blood T cell repertoires in COVID-19. In the original analysis: Estimation of nucleated cell counts was performed using reference gene primer amplification. Generated by immunoSEQ multiplex PCR, the TCRdb table keeps only in-frame clones and is missing some. For V, J and clone size, that table is used; D and trimming come from the DNA. The repertoire holds approximately 300,000 clones, 70% to 85% seen once, with roughly 0.87% in the top ten.

J is TRBJ2-1 and V is TRBV30; 8 nucleotides line up with TRBD2. This clonotype was sampled from a human donor with COVID-19, enrolled during active disease. The donor label of this sample is uncertain. Sequenced: peripheral blood. In DNA form, the CDR3 reads TGTGCCTGGAGTAGCGGGAGATCGATCAATGAGCAGTTCTTC. This encodes CAWSSGRSINEQFF. The whole variable domain, filled in from reference TRBV30 and TRBJ2-1, reads SQTIHQWPATLVQPVGSPLSLECTVEGTSNPNLYWYRQAAGRGLQLLFYSVGIGQISSEVPQNLSASRPQDRQFILSSKKLLLSDSGFYLCAWSSGRSINEQFFGPGTRLTVL.